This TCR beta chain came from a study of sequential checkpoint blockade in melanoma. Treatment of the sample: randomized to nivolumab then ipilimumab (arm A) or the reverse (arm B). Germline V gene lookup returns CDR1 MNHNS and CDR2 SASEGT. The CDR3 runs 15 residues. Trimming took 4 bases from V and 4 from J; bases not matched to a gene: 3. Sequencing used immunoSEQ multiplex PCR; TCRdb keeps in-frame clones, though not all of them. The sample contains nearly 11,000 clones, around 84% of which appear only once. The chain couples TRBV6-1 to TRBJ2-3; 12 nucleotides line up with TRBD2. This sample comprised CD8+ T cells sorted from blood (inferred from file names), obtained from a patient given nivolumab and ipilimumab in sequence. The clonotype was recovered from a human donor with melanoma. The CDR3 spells CASSGTSGASDTQYF. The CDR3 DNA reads TGTGCCAGCAGTGGGACTAGCGGGGCCTCAGATACGCAGTATTTT.